This T cell receptor beta chain was identified in a study of blood T cell repertoires in COVID-19. Per the authors' pipeline: How many nucleated cells were present was estimated from reference gene primer amplification. Profiling relied on immunoSEQ multiplex PCR, and the TCRdb table lists in-frame clones only, not all of them. The D gene and trimming were derived from the DNA, and the V and J assignments and clone size from that table. The sample has 260,000 or so clones, approximately 80% seen once. The CDR3 has 12 amino acids. V was shortened by 3 bases and J by 8 bases, with 8 bases between the two germline ends. Looked up from germline, CDR1 is KGHSH and CDR2 is LQKENI.

The sample comprised peripheral blood. The receptor comes from a woman of 80 years or more with COVID-19, enrolled during active disease. This sequence joins TRBV18 and TRBJ2-1; D remains unclear. This CDR3 is CASSPAHDEQFF. Here the CDR3 DNA reads TGTGCCAGCTCACCGGCCCATGATGAGCAGTTCTTC.